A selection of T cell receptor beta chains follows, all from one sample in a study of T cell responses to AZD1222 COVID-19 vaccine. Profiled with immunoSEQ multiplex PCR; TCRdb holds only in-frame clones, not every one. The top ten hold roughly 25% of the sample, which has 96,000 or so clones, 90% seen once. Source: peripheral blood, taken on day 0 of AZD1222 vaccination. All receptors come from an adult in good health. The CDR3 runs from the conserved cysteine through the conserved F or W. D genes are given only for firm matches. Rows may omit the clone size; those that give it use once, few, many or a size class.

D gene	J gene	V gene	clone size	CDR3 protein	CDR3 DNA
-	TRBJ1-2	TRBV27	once	CATRGGAGGGYTF	TGTGCCACCCGGGGGGGGGCCGGGGGTGGCTACACCTTC
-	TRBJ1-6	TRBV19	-	CASSITGTWNNSPLHF	TGTGCCAGTAGTATCACAGGCACCTGGAATAATTCACCCCTCCACTTT
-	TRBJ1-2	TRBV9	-	CASSVGGDYGYTF	TGTGCCAGCAGCGTAGGGGGCGACTATGGCTACACCTTC
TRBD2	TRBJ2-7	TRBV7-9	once	CASSLNPRVLAGRDEQYF	TGTGCCAGCAGCTTAAACCCCCGGGTCTTAGCGGGACGAGACGAGCAGTACTTC
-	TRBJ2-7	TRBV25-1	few	CASSQTSTYEQYF	TGTGCCAGCAGCCAGACTAGTACCTACGAGCAGTACTTC
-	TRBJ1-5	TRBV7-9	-	CASSLWGGQPQHF	TGTGCCAGCAGCCTTTGGGGGGGTCAGCCCCAGCATTTT
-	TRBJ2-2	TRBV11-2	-	CASSLRANTGELFF	TGTGCCAGCAGCTTACGGGCCAACACCGGGGAGCTGTTTTTT
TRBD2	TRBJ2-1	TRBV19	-	CASSIALAVPGNEQFF	TGTGCCAGTAGTATAGCGCTAGCGGTCCCCGGCAATGAGCAGTTCTTC
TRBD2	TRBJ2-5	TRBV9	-	CASSAGTSGIQETQYF	TGTGCCAGCAGCGCAGGGACTAGCGGGATCCAAGAGACCCAGTACTTC
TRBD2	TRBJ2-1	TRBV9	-	CASSEPSSGSVNEQFF	TGTGCCAGCAGCGAACCATCCAGCGGGAGTGTAAATGAGCAGTTCTTC
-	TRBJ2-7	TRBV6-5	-	CASKTGGTEQYF	TGTGCCAGCAAAACGGGCGGCACCGAGCAGTACTTC
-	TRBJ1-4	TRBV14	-	CASSQDWGFSEKLFF	TGTGCCAGCAGCCAAGATTGGGGGTTTAGCGAAAAACTGTTTTTT
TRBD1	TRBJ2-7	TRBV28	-	CASSKPRDRGLEQYF	TGTGCCAGCAGCAAACCCCGGGACAGGGGCCTCGAGCAGTACTTC
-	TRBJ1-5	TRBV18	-	CASSPHRDQPQHF	TGTGCCAGCTCACCCCACAGGGATCAGCCCCAGCATTTT